This TCR beta chain was captured in a study of blood T cell repertoires in COVID-19. Sequenced by immunoSEQ multiplex PCR; TCRdb stores in-frame clones only, minus some. This repertoire shows 350,000 to 450,000 clones, approximately 90% found once; its top ten account for approximately 1.5%. Germline CDR1 LNHNV, CDR2 YYDKDF (reference sequence). This CDR3 is built from 13 residues. Between the trimmed V and J ends, which lost 6 bases and 2 bases, there was a span of 10 bases. The sequenced sample consisted of peripheral blood. The sequence was collected from a woman between 40 and 50 years old with COVID-19, enrolled during active disease. The V gene is TRBV15, the J gene TRBJ1-2; D is ambiguous. This CDR3 is CATSQNLNYGYTF. CDR3 sequence (DNA): TGTGCCACCAGTCAGAACCTCAACTATGGCTACACCTTC.